This T cell receptor (beta chain) was recovered during a study of cytomegalovirus exposure and HLA in healthy donors. Study-wide context: Inside one of the first data releases sat around 85 million unique TCRs taken from HLA-typed donors.

With respect to this clone: Antigen unknown.

V was cut by 6 bases and J by 0 bases, with 19 bases left in between. CDR1 and CDR2 (germline): SGHTA, FQGTGA. CDR3 size: 17 residues. Use of 60 Vbeta and 13 Jbeta primers characterized the PCR. In the study's own analysis: The count from a later analysis was tens of millions of unique TCR beta chains, some 9.9 million of them shared. The method was immunoSEQ multiplex PCR; TCRdb's version includes in-frame clones alone and lacks a portion of them. The V and J calls and clone size are taken from that table; D and trimming were inferred from the DNA. The sample consists of about 200,000 clones, 79% of them appearing once. Study-level findings and limits: Fewer than 200 TCR beta chains were listed as cytomegalovirus-associated. Most CMV-associated TCR beta chains appeared HLA-restricted in a later analysis.

Sequenced material: PBMCs. The chain recombines TRBV7-3 with TRBJ2-3, with D possibly matching TRBD1 (6 bases). This clonotype was sampled from a male donor in good health and CMV-seropositive. CDR3 in DNA: TGTGCCAGCAGTATAGGTGCGGCAGGGGCGAGCACAGATACGCAGTATTTT. Protein product: CASSIGAAGASTDTQYF.